This entry features one T cell receptor (beta chain) sequence. This record comes from a study of shared clonotypes between healthy human individuals. This table comes from immunoSEQ multiplex PCR, and its TCRdb copy is limited to in-frame clones, with some not included. The sample holds 1,400,000 or so clones, about 98.5% seen once. After removal of 6 bases from V and 5 bases from J, the junction contained 8 bases not matched to a gene. The germline V gene encodes CDR1 MNHNS and CDR2 SASEGT. The CDR3 covers 15 residues. This clonotype was obtained from a man in his thirties or forties in good health. The chain uses TRBV6-1 and TRBJ2-7; 12 bases line up with TRBD1. Source material: naive CD4+ T cells sorted from blood. Subset meaning: CD45RA+ positively selected. The DNA for the CDR3 is TGTGCCAGCAGATCCGGGACAGGGGGCATGGACGAGCAGTACTTC. It yields the protein CASRSGTGGMDEQYF.